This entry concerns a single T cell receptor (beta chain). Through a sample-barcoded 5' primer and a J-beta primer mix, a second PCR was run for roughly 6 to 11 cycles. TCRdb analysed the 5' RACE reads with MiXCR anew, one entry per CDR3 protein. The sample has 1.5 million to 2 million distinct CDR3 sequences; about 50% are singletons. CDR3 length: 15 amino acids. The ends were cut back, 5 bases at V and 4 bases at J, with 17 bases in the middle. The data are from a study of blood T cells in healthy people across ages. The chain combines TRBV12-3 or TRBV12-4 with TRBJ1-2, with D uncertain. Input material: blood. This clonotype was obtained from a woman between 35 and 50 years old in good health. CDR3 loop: CASSPYRQAPYGYTF. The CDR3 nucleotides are TGTGCCAGCAGTCCCTATAGGCAGGCCCCCTATGGCTACACCTTC.